A single sample is the source of the 10 T cell receptor beta chains below, sequenced in a study of radiation and T cells in renal cell carcinoma. Sequencing used immunoSEQ multiplex PCR; TCRdb keeps in-frame clones, though not all of them. The profile shows 20,000 or so clones, around 57% of them singletons. Documented treatment: treatment-naive control, cytoreductive nephrectomy. The source was tumor tissue, collected from a patient whose treatment was nephrectomy without radiotherapy. The receptors shown here come from a human donor with renal cell carcinoma.

In this sample, this clone turned up a few times. The chain has TRBV7-2 and TRBJ1-1, with D unresolved. The CDR3 runs 13 residues. Germline V CDR1 and CDR2: SGHTA, FQGNSA. The ends were cut back, 1 base at V and 1 base at J, with 4 bases in the middle. The CDR3 nucleotides are TGTGCCAGCAGCTTAGTGGAGAACACTGAAGCTTTCTTT. As protein: CASSLVENTEAFF. The full variable domain, in which reference TRBV7-2 and TRBJ1-1 provide the parts outside the CDR3, is GAGVSQSPSNKVTEKGKDVELRCDPISGHTALYWYRQSLGQGLEFLIYFQGNSAPDKSGLPSDRFSAERTGGSVSTLTIQRTQQEDSAVYLCASSLVENTEAFFGQGTRLTVV.

The J gene is TRBJ1-4, the V gene TRBV6-4; the D gene is possibly TRBD1 (5 bases). CDR1 is MRHNA and CDR2 is SNTAGT in the germline V gene. The CDR3 covers 18 residues. Trimming took 6 bases from V and 8 from J, leaving 28 bases between them. In DNA, the CDR3 is TGTGCCAGCAGAACCCTGCGTCCTAGGGACCTTAAGGTAGAAAAACTGTTTTTT. Translated, it gives CASRTLRPRDLKVEKLFF.

Only a few counts were recorded for this clone. This CDR3 is CASSQFGGQHYEQYF. CDR3 DNA: TGTGCCAGCTCACAATTCGGGGGACAGCATTACGAGCAGTACTTC. The genes are TRBV18 and TRBJ2-7, with D perhaps matching TRBD1 (7 bases). V lost 4 bases and J 4 bases, leaving 17 bases between the germline ends. Germline V gene data show CDR1 as KGHSH and CDR2 as LQKENI. The CDR3 extends over 15 amino acids.

The gene calls are TRBV11-2 and TRBJ1-1, with 11 bases fitting TRBD1. Germline lookup yields CDR1 SGHAT and CDR2 FQNNGV. V was pared by 8 bases and J by 5 bases, with 4 bases of the junction left unmatched. The CDR3 has 13 residues. The CDR3 coding sequence is TGTGCCAGCTGGGACAGGGGGAGGACTGAAGCTTTCTTT. It is translated as CASWDRGRTEAFF.

This chain connects TRBV19 to TRBJ1-6; 7 positions agree with TRBD1. V lost 8 bases, J lost 4 bases, and 2 bases stayed unmatched. Germline V gene data show CDR1 as LNHDA and CDR2 as SQIVND (reference sequence). This CDR3 contains 13 residues. The CDR3 here is CASGDRYNSPLHF. The CDR3 DNA is TGTGCCAGTGGGGACAGATATAATTCACCCCTCCACTTT.

This clone was counted once. The rearrangement links TRBV7-9 to TRBJ1-2; D unclear. Germline assignment: CDR1 SEHNR and CDR2 FQNEAQ (reference sequence). V lost 5 bases and J lost 2, with 15 bases in between. This CDR3 is built from 15 residues. CDR3 in amino acids: CASSPIHTQNYGYTF. CDR3 bases: TGTGCCAGCAGCCCTATACACACACAGAACTATGGCTACACCTTC.

This clone was counted between two and nine times. V gene TRBV7-2 combines with J gene TRBJ1-1; no clear D. This CDR3 is built from 14 residues. CDR1 and CDR2 from the germline V gene are SGHTA and FQGNSA. The V and J ends lost 1 base and 6 bases respectively, with 12 bases between them. CDR3 amino acids: CASSLDPVVPEAFF. Here the CDR3 DNA reads TGTGCCAGCAGCTTAGATCCGGTGGTTCCTGAAGCTTTCTTT. Looking up the rest from reference TRBV7-2 and TRBJ1-1 gives the full variable domain: GAGVSQSPSNKVTEKGKDVELRCDPISGHTALYWYRQSLGQGLEFLIYFQGNSAPDKSGLPSDRFSAERTGGSVSTLTIQRTQQEDSAVYLCASSLDPVVPEAFFGQGTRLTVV.

In its sample, this clone is medium-sized (0.01 to 0.1%). This sequence joins TRBV7-8 and TRBJ1-2; maybe TRBD1 (5 bases). Germline V gives CDR1 SGHVS, CDR2 FQNEAQ. With 2 bases removed from V and 0 bases from J, the gap between germline ends came to 10 bases. The CDR3 is 15 residues long. CDR3 sequence reads: CASSLSGAANYGYTF. The CDR3 DNA reads TGTGCCAGCAGCTTAAGTGGGGCGGCTAACTATGGCTACACCTTC.

The rearrangement joins TRBV5-4 to TRBJ2-5, with 8 bases fitting TRBD1. Trimming cost V 10 bases and J 5 bases; bases outside gene matches: 13. Per germline, CDR1 SGHNT and CDR2 YYREEE (reference sequence). The CDR3 consists of 14 residues. DNA of the CDR3: TGTGCCGGACACCTGCAGGGGGCCAGGGAGACCCAGTACTTC. It yields the protein CAGHLQGARETQYF. Based on the CDR3 plus reference TRBV5-4 and TRBJ2-5, the full variable domain is ETGVTQSPTHLIKTRGQQVTLRCSSQSGHNTVSWYQQALGQGPQFIFQYYREEENGRGNFPPRFSGLQFPNYSSELNVNALELDDSALYLCAGHLQGARETQYFGPGTRLLVL.

The V and J genes are TRBV19 and TRBJ1-2; D is unresolved. CDR1 and CDR2 (germline): LNHDA, SQIVND (reference sequence). V lost 4 bases to trimming and J lost 3 bases, with 9 bases between them. The CDR3 consists of 13 residues. CDR3 protein: CASSTAPDYGYTF. The CDR3 nucleotides are TGTGCCAGTAGTACCGCCCCAGACTATGGCTACACCTTC. The full variable domain, with the rest looked up from reference TRBV19 and TRBJ1-2, is DGGITQSPKYLFRKEGQNVTLSCEQNLNHDAMYWYRQDPGQGLRLIYYSQIVNDFQKGDIAEGYSVSREKKESFPLTVTSAQKNPTAFYLCASSTAPDYGYTFGSGTRLTVV.